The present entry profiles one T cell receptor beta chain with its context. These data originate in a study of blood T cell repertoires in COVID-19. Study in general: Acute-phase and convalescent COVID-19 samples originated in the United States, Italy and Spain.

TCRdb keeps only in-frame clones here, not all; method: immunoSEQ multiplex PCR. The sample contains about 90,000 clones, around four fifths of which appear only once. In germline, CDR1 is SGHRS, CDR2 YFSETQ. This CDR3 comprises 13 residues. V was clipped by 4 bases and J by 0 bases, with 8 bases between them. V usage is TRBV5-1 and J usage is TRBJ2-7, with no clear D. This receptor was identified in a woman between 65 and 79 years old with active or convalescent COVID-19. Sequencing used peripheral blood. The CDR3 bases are TGCGCCAGCAGCCTCGGGTCCTCCTACGAGCAGTACTTC. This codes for CASSLGSSYEQYF.